This TCR beta chain was identified during a study of cytomegalovirus exposure and HLA in healthy donors. This clone occurred a few times. The CDR3 contains 14 residues. V lost 4 bases to trimming and J lost 3 bases; unmatched junction nucleotides: 1. Germline CDR1 and CDR2: MNHEY and SVGAGI. PCR involved 60 Vbeta and 13 Jbeta primers. Assay: immunoSEQ multiplex PCR; the TCRdb copy retains only in-frame clones and omits some. The sample lists 85,000 to 130,000 clones, roughly 76% occurring once. The source is a woman aged 45-65 years in good health and CMV-seropositive. The chain combines TRBV6-5 with TRBJ1-3, with 9 bases matching TRBD1. Sample: PBMCs. In DNA, the CDR3 is TGTGCCAGCAGTTTGGGACAGGGTGGAAACACCATATATTTT. Protein: CASSLGQGGNTIYF.